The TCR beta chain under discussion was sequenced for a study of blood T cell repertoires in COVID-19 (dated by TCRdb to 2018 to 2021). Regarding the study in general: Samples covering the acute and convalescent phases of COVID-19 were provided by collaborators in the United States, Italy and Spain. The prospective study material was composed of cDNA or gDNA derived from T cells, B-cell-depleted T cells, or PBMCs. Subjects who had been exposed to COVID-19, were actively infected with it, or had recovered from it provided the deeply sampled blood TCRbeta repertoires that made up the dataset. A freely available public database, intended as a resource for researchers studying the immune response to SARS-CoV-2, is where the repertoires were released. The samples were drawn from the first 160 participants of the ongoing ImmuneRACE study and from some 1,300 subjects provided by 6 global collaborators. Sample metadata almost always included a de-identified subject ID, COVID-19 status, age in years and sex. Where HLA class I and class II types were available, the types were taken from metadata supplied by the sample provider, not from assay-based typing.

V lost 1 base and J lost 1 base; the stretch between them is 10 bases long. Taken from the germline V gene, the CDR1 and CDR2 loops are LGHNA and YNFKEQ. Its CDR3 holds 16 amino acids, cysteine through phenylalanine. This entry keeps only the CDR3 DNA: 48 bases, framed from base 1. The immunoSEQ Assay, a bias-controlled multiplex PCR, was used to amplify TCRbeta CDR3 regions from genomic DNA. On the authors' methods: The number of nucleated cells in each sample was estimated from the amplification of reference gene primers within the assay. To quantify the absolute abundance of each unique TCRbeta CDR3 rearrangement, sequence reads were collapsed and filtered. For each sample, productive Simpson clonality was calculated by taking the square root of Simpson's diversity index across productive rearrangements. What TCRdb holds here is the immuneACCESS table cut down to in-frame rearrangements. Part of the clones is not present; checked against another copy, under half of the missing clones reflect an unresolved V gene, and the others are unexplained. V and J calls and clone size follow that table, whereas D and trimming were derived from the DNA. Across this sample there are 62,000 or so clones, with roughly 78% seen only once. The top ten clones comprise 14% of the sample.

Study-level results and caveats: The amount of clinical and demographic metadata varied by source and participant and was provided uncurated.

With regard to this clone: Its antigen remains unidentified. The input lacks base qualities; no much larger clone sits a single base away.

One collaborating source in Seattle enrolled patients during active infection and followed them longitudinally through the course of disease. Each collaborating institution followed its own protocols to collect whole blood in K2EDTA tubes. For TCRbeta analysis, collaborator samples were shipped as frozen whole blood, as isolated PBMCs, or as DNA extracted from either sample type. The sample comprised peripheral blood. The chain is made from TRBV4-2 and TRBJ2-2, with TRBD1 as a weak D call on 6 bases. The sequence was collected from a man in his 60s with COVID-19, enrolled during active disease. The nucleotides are TGTGCCAGCAGCCAAGTCTTGACAGGGAACACCGGGGAGCTGTTTTTT. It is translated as CASSQVLTGNTGELFF.